The source of this T cell receptor (beta chain) is a study of cytotoxic CD8 clonotypes in ibrutinib-treated CLL. Background on the study: Included were about a dozen relapsed/refractory and about 15 treatment-naive patients, of whom approximately 18 were IGHV unmutated. Once treatment had gone on for a median of around 13 months, range 6 to 36, response samples were drawn. An average of 255,043 productive templates and approximately 91,000 productive rearrangements was obtained per sample.

Details on this clone: Its specificity is not known.

The CDR3 contains 15 residues. The V end lost 0 bases, the J end lost 7 bases, and 13 bases lay between the germline ends. Germline CDR1 reads SGHDT; CDR2 reads YYEEEE. Study-level results: Relative to age-matched healthy donors, clonality at baseline was higher, and it tracked circulating CD8+ T-cell counts.

The protocol was immunoSEQ multiplex PCR, while the TCRdb copy is restricted to in-frame clones and leaves out a portion. Of more than 300,000 clones listed, around four fifths were seen once; the top ten hold over 5.5%. V usage is TRBV5-6 and J usage is TRBJ2-2; a possible D gene is TRBD2 (6 bases). Sequenced material: PBMCs, taken before ibrutinib treatment. This receptor was taken from a human donor with chronic lymphocytic leukemia. The DNA for the CDR3 is TGTGCCAGCAGCTTGGGCCCTCGGGGGATCGGGGAGCTGTTTTTT. As protein: CASSLGPRGIGELFF.